These 19 T cell receptor beta chains were sequenced from one sample in a study of cytomegalovirus exposure and HLA in healthy donors. Primers: 60 Vbeta forward and 13 Jbeta reverse. The repertoire was sequenced with immunoSEQ multiplex PCR; TCRdb's copy has only in-frame clones and lacks some. The data show approximately 170,000 clones, around 80% seen once. Sequenced: PBMCs. The receptors here all came from a boy younger than 10 in good health and CMV-seronegative.

This clone was detected once. In nucleotides, the CDR3 is TGTGCCAGCAGTTCCGTCGGGACTCTCGCGGGGGAGCAGTACTTC. It encodes CASSSVGTLAGEQYF. The chain recombines TRBV28 with TRBJ2-7; D may be TRBD2 (6 bases). V was trimmed by 4 bases and J by 7 bases, leaving 20 bases between them. The CDR3 length is 15 residues. Per the germline V gene, CDR1 is MDHEN and CDR2 is SYDVKM.

The V and J genes are TRBV4-2 and TRBJ2-5; D uncertain. V was pared by 0 bases and J by 1 base, with 15 bases between. Germline CDR1 and CDR2: LGHNA and YNFKEQ. The CDR3 sequence is 17 residues long. The CDR3 nucleotides are TGTGCCAGCAGCCAAGATTCAGTCCCCCTGTCCCAAGAGACCCAGTACTTC. It encodes CASSQDSVPLSQETQYF.

The CDR3 region is CAIMEGGGFGTQYF. The CDR3 DNA is TGTGCCATCATGGAGGGAGGGGGGTTTGGTACGCAGTATTTT. This chain connects TRBV10-3 to TRBJ2-3, with a tentative D call TRBD2 (7 bases). This CDR3 spans 14 amino acids. Germline V gene data show CDR1 as ENHRY and CDR2 as SYGVKD. V shed 7 bases and J shed 8 bases, with 19 bases lying between them.

CDR3 residues: CASSGRAGGSGNTIYF. Written as DNA, the CDR3 is TGTGCCAGCAGTGGGCGTGCGGGCGGCTCTGGAAACACCATATATTTT. The chain is built from TRBV6-6 and TRBJ1-3; no firm D call. This CDR3 is 16 amino acids long. In germline, CDR1 is MNHNY, CDR2 SVGAGI (reference sequence). Trimming stripped 5 bases from V and 0 bases from J, with 14 bases between.

The rearrangement uses TRBV7-6 and TRBJ2-3, with TRBD2 matching 9 bases. CDR3 length: 16 amino acids. The germline gives CDR1 SGHVS, CDR2 FNYEAQ. Trimming cost V 1 base and J 2 bases; bases outside gene matches: 4. CDR3 region: CASSLGGGRVTDTQYF. In DNA form, the CDR3 reads TGTGCCAGCAGCTTAGGGGGCGGGAGGGTCACAGATACGCAGTATTTT.

V usage is TRBV4-1 and J usage is TRBJ2-1, with TRBD2 matching 10 bases. The V gene's germline CDR1 is MGHRA and CDR2 YSYEKL. Trimming cost V 4 bases and J 16 bases; bases outside gene matches: 13. The CDR3 loop spans 14 amino acids. The CDR3 loop reads CASSLTERGGRIFF. In nucleotides, the CDR3 is TGCGCCAGCAGCCTGACGGAGCGGGGGGGAAGGATCTTCTTC.

The chain combines TRBV5-5 with TRBJ1-6; the match to TRBD1 covers 9 bases. The germline V gene encodes CDR1 SGHKS and CDR2 YYEKEE (reference sequence). Trimming cost V 4 bases and J 7 bases; bases outside gene matches: 9. The CDR3 length is 16 residues. The CDR3 reads CASSITGTGRNSPLHF. CDR3 nucleotide sequence: TGTGCCAGCAGCATTACCGGGACAGGGAGAAATTCACCCCTCCACTTT.

This clone has a handful of counts. The V and J genes are TRBV28 and TRBJ1-5, with D tentatively TRBD1 (5 bases). The CDR3 is 15 amino acids. Germline-derived CDR1 and CDR2 are MDHEN and SYDVKM. The V end was cut by 3 bases, the J end by 2 bases, with 11 bases between. This CDR3 is CASSFGGTGNQPQHF. Here the CDR3 DNA reads TGTGCCAGCAGTTTCGGGGGGACGGGCAATCAGCCCCAGCATTTT.

The rearrangement uses TRBV5-3 and TRBJ2-1; 9 nucleotides match TRBD2. Being an ORF, TRBV5-3 has a function that is uncertain. The CDR3 is 15 residues long. J lost 7 bases, V lost 4 bases, and 9 bases had no gene match. CDR3 in amino acids: CARSGDSGRGNEQFF. The DNA of the CDR3 is TGTGCCAGAAGCGGGGATAGCGGGAGAGGGAATGAGCAGTTCTTC.

The chain combines TRBV9 with TRBJ2-7; 8 bases match TRBD2. The CDR3 covers 15 residues. J lost 5 bases, V lost 0 bases, and 7 bases had no gene match. CDR1 is SGDLS and CDR2 is YYNGEE in the germline V gene. In DNA, the CDR3 is TGTGCCAGCAGCGTAGACGACGGGGGGGAAAACGAGCAGTACTTC. It specifies CASSVDDGGENEQYF.

The chain has TRBV28 and TRBJ2-7; 7 nucleotides align to TRBD1. V lost 2 bases, J lost 3 bases, and 4 bases stayed unmatched. The germline V gene has CDR1 MDHEN and CDR2 SYDVKM. CDR3 size: 14 residues. DNA for the CDR3: TGTGCCAGCAGTTTAGACAGGGTAGGCTACGAGCAGTACTTC. Translated: CASSLDRVGYEQYF.

The rearrangement joins TRBV2 to TRBJ1-2; no firm D call. V lost 8 bases and J 1 base, leaving 8 bases between the germline ends. The CDR3 runs to 12 residues. Germline lookup yields CDR1 SNHLY and CDR2 FYNNEI. The CDR3 protein is CASATDNYGYTF. The CDR3 DNA follows: TGTGCCAGCGCGACTGATAACTATGGCTACACCTTC.

Note on this clone: At one end the junction does not follow the germline gene, possibly because of a read error. The chain combines TRBV30 with TRBJ1-1; the match to TRBD1 covers 8 bases. There are 16 residues in the CDR3. Germline V gives CDR1 GTSNPN, CDR2 SVGIG (reference sequence). The CDR3 region has the DNA TGTGCCCGGAGGACCCCCGGACAGGGAAAGAACACTGAAGCTTTCTTT. As protein: CARRTPGQGKNTEAFF. Full variable domain (rest looked up from reference TRBV30 and TRBJ1-1): SQTIHQWPATLVQPVGSPLSLECTVEGTSNPNLYWYRQAAGRGLQLLFYSVGIGQISSEVPQNLSASRPQDRQFILSSKKLLLSDSGFYLCARRTPGQGKNTEAFFGQGTRLTVV.

This clone was seen a handful of times. The chain joins TRBV25-1 to TRBJ1-1; D is unresolved. The CDR3 covers 13 residues. CDR1 and CDR2 (germline): MGHDK, SYGVNS. V was pared by 2 bases and J by 5 bases, with 9 bases between. The CDR3 nucleotides are TGTGCCAGCAGTGAACGGGTAGGAACTGAAGCTTTCTTT. As protein: CASSERVGTEAFF.

The chain is built from TRBV5-6 and TRBJ2-5; maybe TRBD2 (6 bases). Between the trimmed V and J ends, which lost 4 bases and 5 bases, there was a span of 18 bases. The CDR3 extends over 15 amino acids. CDR1 and CDR2 (germline): SGHDT, YYEEEE. The CDR3 loop reads CASSTFTSSVETQYF. The CDR3, as DNA: TGTGCCAGCAGCACCTTTACTAGCAGCGTGGAGACCCAGTACTTC.

This clone was picked up a small number of times. The V gene is TRBV11-2, the J gene TRBJ2-5, with 7 nucleotides matching TRBD2. The V segment lost 1 base and the J segment 2 bases; nucleotides outside the gene matches: 7. In germline, CDR1 is SGHAT, CDR2 FQNNGV. The CDR3 spans 16 residues. CDR3 DNA: TGTGCCAGCAGCTTAGGAGGGCGGGGGTATCAAGAGACCCAGTACTTC. Protein product: CASSLGGRGYQETQYF.

This clone has only one observation. V usage is TRBV6-5 and J usage is TRBJ1-1; a weak D match, TRBD1 (6 bases). The CDR3 is 15 residues long. Trimming removed 4 bases at V and 1 base at J, with 13 bases between. Germline V gene lookup returns CDR1 MNHEY and CDR2 SVGAGI. This CDR3 is CASSSNKQGNTEAFF. In DNA, the CDR3 is TGTGCCAGCAGTTCAAATAAACAGGGGAACACTGAAGCTTTCTTT.

The chain employs TRBV21-1 and TRBJ2-7; the table assigns TRBD2, which was not confirmed against the DNA. TRBV21-1 is classified as a pseudogene. The CDR3 spans 21 residues. The CDR3 coding sequence is TGTGCCAGCAGCATGTCACCGGCTCCGGGACTAGCGGGGCGCTTCGCCTACGAGCAGTACTTC. Encoded protein: CASSMSPAPGLAGRFAYEQYF.

The J gene is TRBJ2-7, the V gene TRBV2; 13 bases fit TRBD2. The J segment lost 3 bases and the V segment lost 8 bases, leaving 7 bases of the junction unmatched. The CDR3 length is 15 residues. Germline assignment: CDR1 SNHLY and CDR2 FYNNEI. The CDR3 protein is CASCRTSGRFYEQYF. CDR3 nucleotides: TGTGCCAGCTGCAGGACTAGCGGGAGATTCTACGAGCAGTACTTC.